This entry lists 5 T cell receptor beta chains sequenced from one sample in a study of human T cells and chemical hapten exposure. From the RACE reads, TCRdb called clonotypes with MiXCR, one entry per CDR3 protein. This table has approximately 340,000 distinct CDR3 sequences, approximately 6.3% appearing once. The time point is: patch test 1, 2 weeks after DPC sensitization. Noted treatment: therapeutic diphenylcyclopropenone sensitization with weekly scalp DPC. Sequencing was performed on whole blood, taken in connection with sensitization to the hapten diphenylcyclopropenone (DPC). These receptors were taken from a woman aged 18-35 years with alopecia areata. Some clones in this sample may be carry-over from other donors' samples.

In its sample, this clonotype was seen many times. The chain carries TRBV10-3 and TRBJ1-2, with 11 bases identical to TRBD1. The germline gives CDR1 ENHRY, CDR2 SYGVKD. This CDR3 spans 14 amino acids. Trimming at V came to 10 bases and at J to 6 bases, leaving 10 bases not matched to a gene. CDR3 in DNA: TGTGCCACCCTAGCCGGGACAGGGGGGAATGGCTACACCTTC. Translated, it gives CATLAGTGGNGYTF.

This clonotype was seen a few times. This chain's CDR3 is CASSAATGTEAFF. In nucleotides, the CDR3 is TGTGCCAGCAGCGCCGCCACGGGCACTGAAGCTTTCTTT. The V gene is TRBV9, the J gene TRBJ1-1, with D hard to call. In germline, CDR1 is SGDLS, CDR2 YYNGEE. Trimming cost V 3 bases and J 4 bases, with 10 bases left between them. The CDR3 extends over 13 amino acids.

This chain connects TRBV10-3 to TRBJ2-3; no firm D call. The CDR3 is made up of 12 amino acids. Trimming removed 2 bases at V and 5 bases at J, with 5 bases between. Germline V gene data show CDR1 as ENHRY and CDR2 as SYGVKD. The CDR3 here is CAISEELDTQYF. CDR3 in DNA: TGTGCCATCAGTGAGGAGCTAGATACGCAGTATTTT.

Ten or more counts support this clonotype. This chain connects TRBV29-1 to TRBJ1-1; TRBD1 is a possible D gene (6 bases). CDR3 length: 12 residues. The ends were cut back, 7 bases at V and 3 bases at J, with 12 bases in the middle. The V gene's germline CDR1 is SQVTM and CDR2 ANQGSEA. This CDR3 is CSARGTDTEAFF. CDR3 bases: TGCAGCGCCAGGGGAACAGACACTGAAGCTTTCTTT.

The table lists this clonotype with many counts. The genes are TRBV6-2 or TRBV6-3 and TRBJ2-7, with D perhaps matching TRBD2 (5 bases). Germline CDR1 is MNHEY and CDR2 is SVGEGT. The CDR3 totals 13 residues. V was pared by 2 bases and J by 1 base, with 6 bases between. The CDR3 here is CASSYAGSYEQYF. The CDR3 DNA reads as TGTGCCAGCAGTTACGCGGGTTCCTACGAGCAGTACTTC.